One sample yielded the 16 T cell receptor beta chains listed below, sequenced in a study of blood T cell repertoires in COVID-19. Libraries were prepared by immunoSEQ multiplex PCR; TCRdb keeps only in-frame clonotypes and omits some of them. The profile covers tens of thousands of clones, with 70% to 90% appearing a single time and 3.5% taken by the ten largest. Sequencing input: peripheral blood. These receptors all stem from a human donor in a cohort sampled during active COVID-19.

This chain links TRBV5-4 with TRBJ2-3, with 9 positions matching TRBD2. This CDR3 has 14 amino acids. J gave up 6 bases and V 3 bases, and 5 bases lay outside the gene matches. CDR1 and CDR2 from the germline V gene are SGHNT and YYREEE (reference sequence). The CDR3 loop reads CASSSRGGPDTQYF. The DNA for the CDR3 is TGTGCCAGCAGCTCGCGGGGGGGCCCGGATACGCAGTATTTT.

This chain links TRBV7-3 with TRBJ2-1; 14 nucleotides align to TRBD2. The J segment lost 0 bases and the V segment lost 5 bases, leaving 6 bases of the junction unmatched. Germline V CDR1 and CDR2: SGHTA, FQGTGA. The CDR3 sequence is 18 residues long. CDR3 protein: CASSPGTSGGSSYNEQFF. DNA of the CDR3: TGTGCCAGCAGCCCGGGGACTAGCGGGGGCAGCTCCTACAATGAGCAGTTCTTC. The full variable domain, in which reference TRBV7-3 and TRBJ2-1 provide the parts outside the CDR3, is GAGVSQTPSNKVTEKGKYVELRCDPISGHTALYWYRQSLGQGPEFLIYFQGTGAADDSGLPNDRFFAVRPEGSVSTLKIQRTERGDSAVYLCASSPGTSGGSSYNEQFFGPGTRLTVL.

This rearrangement joins TRBV28 to TRBJ1-1; tentative D call: TRBD1 (5 bases). The germline V gene encodes CDR1 MDHEN and CDR2 SYDVKM. V lost 2 bases and J 6 bases, leaving 10 bases between the germline ends. The CDR3 is 13 residues long. The CDR3 here is CASSLPGFAEAFF. DNA of the CDR3: TGTGCCAGCAGTTTACCAGGGTTTGCTGAAGCTTTCTTT. The full variable domain, its missing parts supplied by reference TRBV28 and TRBJ1-1, is DVKVTQSSRYLVKRTGEKVFLECVQDMDHENMFWYRQDPGLGLRLIYFSYDVKMKEKGDIPEGYSVSREKKERFSLILESASTNQTSMYLCASSLPGFAEAFFGQGTRLTVV.

The chain has TRBV4-2 and TRBJ2-6, with D perhaps matching TRBD1 (6 bases). Trimming cost V 3 bases and J 2 bases, with 8 bases left between them. CDR1 is LGHNA and CDR2 is YNFKEQ in the germline V gene. The CDR3 runs 15 residues. The CDR3: CASSHNRAGANVLTF. In DNA, the CDR3 is TGTGCCAGCAGCCATAACAGGGCTGGGGCCAACGTCCTGACTTTC.

The chain links TRBV3-1 (or the pseudogene TRBV3-2) to TRBJ2-1, with D tentatively TRBD2 (6 bases). Between the trimmed V and J ends, which lost 2 bases and 6 bases, there was a span of 14 bases. This CDR3 has 15 residues. Germline V gene data show CDR1 as LGHDT and CDR2 as YNNKEL (reference sequence). CDR3 DNA sequence: TGTGCCAGCAGCCAATGGTCTGGAGGGGCCAATGAGCAGTTCTTC. Amino acids: CASSQWSGGANEQFF.

This chain connects TRBV7-6 to TRBJ2-5; possibly TRBD1 for D (5 bases). The CDR3 is 15 residues long. Germline V gives CDR1 SGHVS, CDR2 FNYEAQ. The germline V and J ends were trimmed by 3 bases and 2 bases, with 13 bases remaining between them. The CDR3 loop reads CASSLQDTRQETQYF. DNA of the CDR3: TGTGCCAGCAGCTTGCAGGACACCCGACAAGAGACCCAGTACTTC.

V gene TRBV10-3 combines with J gene TRBJ1-5, with a tentative D call TRBD1 (5 bases). The CDR3 is 17 residues long. Between the trimmed V and J ends, which lost 8 bases and 0 bases, there was a span of 20 bases. Per germline, CDR1 ENHRY and CDR2 SYGVKD. The CDR3 DNA reads as TGTGCCATCGTAGGACACCAACATCAATATAGCAATCAGCCCCAGCATTTT. It specifies CAIVGHQHQYSNQPQHF.

This clone has just a few counts. V and J are TRBV5-1 and TRBJ2-1, with D maybe TRBD1 (5 bases). This CDR3 contains 14 residues. Trimming stripped 4 bases from V and 5 bases from J, with 13 bases between. Germline assignment: CDR1 SGHRS and CDR2 YFSETQ. CDR3 sequence (DNA): TGCGCCAGCAGCCCCCGACAGATTGACAATGAGCAGTTCTTC. This translates into CASSPRQIDNEQFF.

Note on this clone: The identical CDR3 is also encoded by other nucleotide sequences in the sample. The rearrangement joins TRBV12-5 to TRBJ1-5, with D possibly TRBD1 on 6 matching bases. V lost 1 base and J 3 bases, leaving 19 bases between the germline ends. There are 18 residues in the CDR3. Germline V gives CDR1 LGHNT, CDR2 FRNRAP. CDR3 loop: CASGLERGGPGDNQPQHF. The CDR3 region has the DNA TGTGCTAGTGGTTTGGAACGGGGGGGGCCCGGGGACAATCAGCCCCAGCATTTT.

In its sample, this clone was seen a few times. The chain couples TRBV18 to TRBJ1-5; 9 bases line up with TRBD1. The germline gives CDR1 KGHSH, CDR2 LQKENI. J gave up 7 bases and V 3 bases, and 7 bases lay outside the gene matches. The CDR3 covers 15 residues. This chain's CDR3 is CASSPGQGSSQPQHF. As DNA, the CDR3 is TGTGCCAGCTCACCGGGACAGGGTTCATCACAGCCCCAGCATTTT.

V and J are TRBV5-4 and TRBJ2-6; D gene unclear. The germline gives CDR1 SGHNT, CDR2 YYREEE (reference sequence). Trimming cost V 0 bases and J 3 bases, with 7 bases left between them. The CDR3 covers 15 residues. Here the CDR3 DNA reads TGTGCCAGCAGCTTGGGACACATTGGGGCCAACGTCCTGACTTTC. Translating gives CASSLGHIGANVLTF.

The CDR3 nucleotides read TGCGCCAGCAGCCAGGAACCAGGGGAGGGCTATGGCTACACCTTC. Its protein is CASSQEPGEGYGYTF. The gene calls are TRBV4-3 and TRBJ1-2, with D possibly being TRBD1 (6 bases). Germline V gene lookup returns CDR1 LGHNA and CDR2 YSLEER. V was cut by 3 bases and J by 4 bases, with 15 bases left in between. The CDR3 totals 15 residues.

J is TRBJ2-2 and V is TRBV5-6; the D gene is possibly TRBD2 (6 bases). Germline CDR1 and CDR2: SGHDT and YYEEEE. The CDR3 covers 15 residues. Deletions cut 2 bases from V and 3 bases from J, with 11 bases between. This CDR3 reads CASSFTGTYTGELFF. CDR3 nucleotides: TGTGCCAGCAGCTTTACCGGGACTTACACCGGGGAGCTGTTTTTT.

The genes are TRBV2 and TRBJ1-5, with 9 bases lining up with TRBD1. V lost 5 bases, J lost 4 bases, and 6 bases stayed unmatched. The germline gives CDR1 SNHLY, CDR2 FYNNEI. CDR3 length equals 15 residues. DNA for the CDR3: TGTGCCAGCAGTAGGCGACAGGGGGGGAATCAGCCCCAGCATTTT. Translation gives CASSRRQGGNQPQHF.

V and J are TRBV4-1 and TRBJ1-1; 10 bases are a match to TRBD1. The CDR3 runs 18 residues. The germline CDR1 and CDR2 sequences are MGHRA and YSYEKL. The V segment lost 3 bases and the J segment 0 bases; nucleotides outside the gene matches: 10. CDR3 DNA sequence: TGCGCCAGCAGCCATCGCCCCCCGGGACAGGGGATGAACACTGAAGCTTTCTTT. This gives the protein CASSHRPPGQGMNTEAFF.

This clone appeared a single time. The gene calls are TRBV30 and TRBJ1-5; weak D call: TRBD1 (6 bases). The V and J ends lost 2 bases and 0 bases respectively, with 14 bases between them. The CDR3 length is 16 residues. Germline CDR1 GTSNPN, CDR2 SVGIG (reference sequence). CDR3 in amino acids: CAWSHWDKYSNQPQHF. CDR3 bases: TGTGCCTGGAGTCACTGGGACAAATATAGCAATCAGCCCCAGCATTTT.